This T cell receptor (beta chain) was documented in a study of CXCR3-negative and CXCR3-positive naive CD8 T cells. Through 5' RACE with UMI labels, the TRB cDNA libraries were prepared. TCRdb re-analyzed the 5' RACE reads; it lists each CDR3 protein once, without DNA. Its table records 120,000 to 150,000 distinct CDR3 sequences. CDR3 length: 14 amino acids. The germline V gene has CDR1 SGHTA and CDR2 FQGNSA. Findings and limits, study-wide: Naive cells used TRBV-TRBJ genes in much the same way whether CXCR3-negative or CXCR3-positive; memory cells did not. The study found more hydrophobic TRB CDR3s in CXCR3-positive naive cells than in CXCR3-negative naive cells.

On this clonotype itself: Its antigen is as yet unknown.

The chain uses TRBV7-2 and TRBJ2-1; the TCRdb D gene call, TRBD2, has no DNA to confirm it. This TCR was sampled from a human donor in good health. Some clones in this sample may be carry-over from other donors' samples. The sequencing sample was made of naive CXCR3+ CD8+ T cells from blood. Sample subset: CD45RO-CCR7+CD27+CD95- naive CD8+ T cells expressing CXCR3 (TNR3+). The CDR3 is CASSGLAGENVEFF.